The 14 T cell receptor beta chains below come from one sample, sequenced in a study of blood T cell repertoires in COVID-19. Measured with immunoSEQ multiplex PCR; TCRdb has only the in-frame clones, and not every one. The sample carries 40,000 to 60,000 clones, roughly 90% recorded once. Sequenced: peripheral blood. The receptors here all came from a human donor in a cohort sampled during active COVID-19.

This rearrangement joins TRBV5-1 to TRBJ2-4; maybe TRBD1 (6 bases). The CDR3 runs to 14 residues. Trimming cost V 4 bases and J 5 bases, with 13 bases left between them. Germline V gene lookup returns CDR1 SGHRS and CDR2 YFSETQ. This CDR3 reads CASSLGGHENIQYF. The DNA of the CDR3 is TGCGCCAGCAGCCTAGGGGGTCACGAAAACATTCAGTACTTC.

The chain couples TRBV10-2 to TRBJ1-3; D remains ambiguous. V gave up 3 bases and J gave up 2 bases, with 17 bases separating them. Germline-derived CDR1 and CDR2 are WSHSY and SAAADI. This CDR3 is built from 17 residues. The CDR3 sequence: CASSEDTAPPTGNTIYF. Here the CDR3 DNA reads TGCGCCAGCAGTGAAGATACCGCGCCTCCCACTGGAAACACCATATATTTT.

This clone was seen once. The rearrangement links TRBV28 to TRBJ1-1; TRBD1 matches at 9 bases. Per the germline V gene, CDR1 is MDHEN and CDR2 is SYDVKM. The J segment lost 2 bases and the V segment lost 5 bases, leaving 9 bases of the junction unmatched. The CDR3 runs 16 residues. The CDR3 reads CASSMPGTGPNTEAFF. CDR3 in DNA: TGTGCCAGCAGTATGCCCGGGACAGGGCCTAACACTGAAGCTTTCTTT. The full variable domain, completed using reference TRBV28 and TRBJ1-1, is DVKVTQSSRYLVKRTGEKVFLECVQDMDHENMFWYRQDPGLGLRLIYFSYDVKMKEKGDIPEGYSVSREKKERFSLILESASTNQTSMYLCASSMPGTGPNTEAFFGQGTRLTVV.

This chain links TRBV30 with TRBJ1-5; TRBD1 might be the D (5 bases). Trimming pared 3 bases from V and 0 bases from J, leaving 12 bases between. This CDR3 contains 15 residues. The germline V gene has CDR1 GTSNPN and CDR2 SVGIG (reference sequence). CDR3 in amino acids: CAWSRTSVSNQPQHF. In DNA form, the CDR3 reads TGTGCCTGGAGCCGGACATCCGTTAGCAATCAGCCCCAGCATTTT.

This chain joins TRBV24-1 and TRBJ2-7, with 8 bases identical to TRBD2. Unmatched junction bases numbered 23, after V lost 5 bases and J lost 0 bases. Germline CDR1 is KGHDR and CDR2 is SFDVKD. The CDR3 is 21 amino acids. In DNA form, the CDR3 reads TGTGCCACCAGTGTGACCCCTCGGGAGCGGGAGAGCACTTTGCCCTCCTACGAGCAGTACGTC. It codes for CATSVTPRERESTLPSYEQYV.

V is TRBV4-1 and J is TRBJ2-2; tentatively, D is TRBD1 (5 bases). The germline V and J ends were trimmed by 0 bases and 0 bases, with 14 bases remaining between them. The CDR3 runs to 18 residues. Germline V gene sequence: CDR1 MGHRA, CDR2 YSYEKL. DNA of the CDR3: TGCGCCAGCAGCCAAGACATTCCAGGGCGGCCGAACACCGGGGAGCTGTTTTTT. Translating gives CASSQDIPGRPNTGELFF.

V is TRBV7-3 and J is TRBJ2-2; 9 bases map to TRBD1. Germline V gene data show CDR1 as SGHTA and CDR2 as FQGTGA. The CDR3 consists of 15 residues. Germline trimming cut 5 bases from V and 7 bases from J; bases unmatched to any gene: 8. CDR3 in DNA: TGTGCCAGCAGCGCCCGACAGGGGGGGGACGGGGAGCTGTTTTTT. Its translation: CASSARQGGDGELFF.

The chain uses TRBV7-9 and TRBJ1-1; 10 bases are shared with TRBD1. CDR1 is SEHNR and CDR2 is FQNEAQ in the germline V gene (reference sequence). With 0 bases clipped from V and 4 bases from J, the junction kept 2 bases outside the gene matches. This CDR3 has 15 residues. The chain's CDR3 is CASSLAGTGATEAFF. CDR3 DNA sequence: TGTGCCAGCAGCTTAGCTGGGACAGGGGCCACTGAAGCTTTCTTT.

The genes are TRBV11-2 and TRBJ2-5; 16 positions agree with TRBD2. The junction had 17 bases not matched to a gene; V was cut back by 4 bases and J by 9 bases. This CDR3 contains 19 residues. CDR1 SGHAT and CDR2 FQNNGV come from the germline V gene. In DNA, the CDR3 is TGTGCCAGCAGCTCCCTGGGGACTAGCGGGGGGGTTTTAAGATTGGCCCAGTACTTC. Protein sequence: CASSSLGTSGGVLRLAQYF.

The chain has TRBV7-2 and TRBJ1-2; TRBD1 is a possible D gene (6 bases). This CDR3 region has 14 residues. V was trimmed by 3 bases and J by 2 bases, leaving 10 bases between them. Per germline, CDR1 SGHTA and CDR2 FQGNSA. The CDR3 protein is CASSLGHMNYGYTF. The CDR3, as DNA: TGTGCCAGCAGCTTGGGACATATGAACTATGGCTACACCTTC.

In this sample, this clone turned up once. The chain carries TRBV7-3 and TRBJ2-1; 8 bases line up with TRBD1. CDR1 is SGHTA, CDR2 FQGTGA, per germline. The CDR3 consists of 16 residues. V trimming: 2 bases; J trimming: 0 bases; junction bases outside the gene matches: 3. CDR3 protein: CASSLVTGASYNEQFF. In DNA form, the CDR3 reads TGTGCCAGCAGCTTAGTGACAGGGGCCTCCTACAATGAGCAGTTCTTC.

This clone occurred a few times. The chain links TRBV4-1 to TRBJ2-7; TRBD2 agrees at 10 bases. Germline CDR1 MGHRA, CDR2 YSYEKL. There are 16 residues in the CDR3. The trim removed 3 bases at V and 4 bases at J, leaving 9 bases unmatched. The CDR3: CASSQGTSGTWYEQYF. Written as DNA, the CDR3 is TGCGCCAGCAGCCAGGGAACTAGCGGGACGTGGTACGAGCAGTACTTC.

This clone was counted a single time. The CDR3 is CASSLLGSSGNTIYF. DNA of the CDR3: TGTGCCAGCAGCCTCCTTGGGAGCTCTGGAAACACCATATATTTT. The chain employs TRBV2 and TRBJ1-3, with D unresolved. The CDR3 contains 15 residues. Germline-derived CDR1 and CDR2 are SNHLY and FYNNEI. V shed 6 bases and J shed 0 bases, with 12 bases lying between them.

The gene calls are TRBV6-6 and TRBJ2-7, with TRBD1 matching 8 bases. The CDR3 consists of 13 residues. J was trimmed by 3 bases and V by 5 bases; bases with no gene match: 3. Germline loops: CDR1 MNHNY, CDR2 SVGAGI (reference sequence). This chain's CDR3 is CASSLGQGYEQYF. DNA of the CDR3: TGTGCCAGCAGTCTAGGACAGGGCTACGAGCAGTACTTC.